Given below is one TCR beta chain in context. The ends were cut back, 4 bases at V and 0 bases at J, with 8 bases in the middle. CDR1 SQVTM and CDR2 ANQGSEA come from the germline V gene. The CDR3 covers 13 residues. Clones were read by immunoSEQ multiplex PCR, and TCRdb kept only the in-frame ones, dropping some. The sample consists of some 490,000 clones, around 80% of them appearing once. This sample is drawn from a study of shared clonotypes between healthy human individuals. Sequenced material: PBMCs. The sequence derives from a middle-aged woman in good health. Some clones in this sample may be carry-over from other donors' samples. The rearrangement uses TRBV29-1 and TRBJ2-3; D might be TRBD2 (6 bases). The CDR3 region is CSVGEASTDTQYF. Written as DNA, the CDR3 is TGCAGCGTTGGGGAGGCGAGCACAGATACGCAGTATTTT.